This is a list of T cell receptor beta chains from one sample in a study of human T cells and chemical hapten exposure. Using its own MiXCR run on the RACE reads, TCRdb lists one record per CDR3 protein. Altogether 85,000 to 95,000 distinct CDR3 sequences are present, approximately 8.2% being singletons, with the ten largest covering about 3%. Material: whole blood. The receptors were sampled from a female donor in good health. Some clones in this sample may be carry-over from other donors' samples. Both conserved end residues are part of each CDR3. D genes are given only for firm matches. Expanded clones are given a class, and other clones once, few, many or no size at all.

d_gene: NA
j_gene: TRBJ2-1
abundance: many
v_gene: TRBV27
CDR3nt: TGTGCCAGCAGTTTATACAGTAGCTCCTACAATGAGCAGTTCTTC
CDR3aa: CASSLYSSSYNEQFF

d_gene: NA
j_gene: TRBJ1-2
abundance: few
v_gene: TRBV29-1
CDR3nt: TGCAGCGTGGGTGGGGACCGGTTGATTAACTATGGCTACACCTTC
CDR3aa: CSVGGDRLINYGYTF

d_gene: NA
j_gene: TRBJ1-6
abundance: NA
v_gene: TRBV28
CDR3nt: TGTGCCAGCAGTTTACCACTGGCCTATAATTCACCCCTCCACTTT
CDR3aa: CASSLPLAYNSPLHF

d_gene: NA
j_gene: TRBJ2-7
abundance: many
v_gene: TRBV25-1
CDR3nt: TGTGCCAGCAGTTCACCGACAGCGGACTACGAGCAGTACTTC
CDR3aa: CASSSPTADYEQYF

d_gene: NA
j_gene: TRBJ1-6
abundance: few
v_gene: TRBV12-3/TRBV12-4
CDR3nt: TGTGCCAGCAGTTCGACAGGCCCCCATTCACCCCTCCACTTT
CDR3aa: CASSSTGPHSPLHF

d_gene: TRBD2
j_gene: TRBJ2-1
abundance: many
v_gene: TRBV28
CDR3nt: TGTGCCAGCATCCTGAGCGGGGCCTACAATGAGCAGTTCTTC
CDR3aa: CASILSGAYNEQFF

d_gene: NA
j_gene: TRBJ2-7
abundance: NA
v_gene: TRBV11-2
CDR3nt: TGTGCCAGCAGCTTACACGGACCGGGGTCTTACGAGCAGTACTTC
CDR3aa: CASSLHGPGSYEQYF

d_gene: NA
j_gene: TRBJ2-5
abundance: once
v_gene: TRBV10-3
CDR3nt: TGTGCCATCAGCCCAGGCGAAGGGGGGCTACAAGAGACCCAGTACTTC
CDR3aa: CAISPGEGGLQETQYF

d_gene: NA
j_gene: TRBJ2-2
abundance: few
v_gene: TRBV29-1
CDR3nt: TGCAGCGTGGGGGGCGGGTTGTTGAACACCGGGGAGCTGTTTTTT
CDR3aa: CSVGGGLLNTGELFF

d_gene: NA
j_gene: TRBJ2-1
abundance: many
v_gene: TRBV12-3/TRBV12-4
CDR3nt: TGTGCCAGCAGTTTAAGTACAGACAATGAGCAGTTCTTC
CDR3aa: CASSLSTDNEQFF

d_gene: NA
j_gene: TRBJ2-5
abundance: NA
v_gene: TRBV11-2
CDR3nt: TGTGCCAGCAGGGCGGTGAGAGGGAGCCAAGAGACCCAGTACTTC
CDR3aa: CASRAVRGSQETQYF

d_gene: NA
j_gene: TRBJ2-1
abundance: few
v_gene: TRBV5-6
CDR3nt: TGTGCCAGCAGCTTGAGCGGACACGAGAGCAATGAGCAGTTCTTC
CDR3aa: CASSLSGHESNEQFF

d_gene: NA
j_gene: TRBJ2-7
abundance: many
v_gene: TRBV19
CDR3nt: TGTGCCAGTAGCCCGACACTTGGCTACGAGCAGTACTTC
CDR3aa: CASSPTLGYEQYF

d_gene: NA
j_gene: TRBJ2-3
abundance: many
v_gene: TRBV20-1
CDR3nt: TGCAGTGCTAGAGATGGGCGGGAATTGCCTAGCACAGATACGCAGTATTTT
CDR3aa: CSARDGRELPSTDTQYF

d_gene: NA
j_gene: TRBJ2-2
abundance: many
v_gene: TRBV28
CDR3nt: TGTGCCAGCAGCACGGAGAGATTGAACACCGGGGAGCTGTTTTTT
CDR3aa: CASSTERLNTGELFF

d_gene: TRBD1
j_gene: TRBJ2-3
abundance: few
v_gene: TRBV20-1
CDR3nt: TGCAGACCGACAGGGAAGCACACAGATACGCAGTATTTT
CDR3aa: CRPTGKHTDTQYF

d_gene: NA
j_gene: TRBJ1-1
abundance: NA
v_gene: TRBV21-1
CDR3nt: TGTGCCAGCAGCCTTCGTGAGGGGGCCGGCTCTGAAGCTTTCTTT
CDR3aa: CASSLREGAGSEAFF

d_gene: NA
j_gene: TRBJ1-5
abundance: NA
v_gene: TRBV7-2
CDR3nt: TGTGCCAGCAGCTTAGGGGGAGCAGGGTCTCAGCCCCAGCATTTT
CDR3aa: CASSLGGAGSQPQHF

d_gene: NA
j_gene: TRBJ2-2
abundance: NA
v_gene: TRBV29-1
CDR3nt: TGCAGCGTTCCTAGCATCAACACCGGGGAGCTGTTTTTT
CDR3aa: CSVPSINTGELFF

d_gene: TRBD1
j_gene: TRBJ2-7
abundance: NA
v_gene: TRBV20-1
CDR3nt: TGCAGTGCTCTAAGGGACAGGGGTTACGAGCAGTACTTC
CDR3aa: CSALRDRGYEQYF

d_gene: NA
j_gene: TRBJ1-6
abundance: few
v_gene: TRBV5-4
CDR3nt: TGTGCCAGCAGCTTGAGCAATTCACCCCTCAACTTT
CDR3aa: CASSLSNSPLNF

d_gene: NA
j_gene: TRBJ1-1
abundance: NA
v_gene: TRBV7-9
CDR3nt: TGTGCCAGCAGCTTGCGGGAGGCTAACACTGAAGCTTTCTTT
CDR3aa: CASSLREANTEAFF

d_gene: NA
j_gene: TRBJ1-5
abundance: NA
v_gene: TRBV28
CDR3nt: TGTGCCAGCAGACTAACAGGGTGGGAAGGCAATCAGCCCCAGCATTTT
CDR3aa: CASRLTGWEGNQPQHF

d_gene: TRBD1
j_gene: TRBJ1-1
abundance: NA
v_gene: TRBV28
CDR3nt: TGTGCCAGCAAAGGACAGGGGGCGCTGCCAGCTTTCTTT
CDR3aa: CASKGQGALPAFF

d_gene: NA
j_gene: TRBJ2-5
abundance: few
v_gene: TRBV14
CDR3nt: TGTGCCAGCAGCCAAGCAGGGGGACTTCGCTGGTACTTC
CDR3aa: CASSQAGGLRWYF

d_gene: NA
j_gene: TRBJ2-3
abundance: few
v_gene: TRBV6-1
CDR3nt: TGTGCCAGCAGAGCGCCAGGGGGTATGCGGGAAAGCACAGATACGCAGTATTTT
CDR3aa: CASRAPGGMRESTDTQYF

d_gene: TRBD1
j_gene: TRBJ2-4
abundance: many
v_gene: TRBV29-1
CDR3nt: TGCAGCGTTGAGGGGCTTTTTATCAGACAGGGCAGGCCAAAAAACATTCAGTACTTC
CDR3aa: CSVEGLFIRQGRPKNIQYF

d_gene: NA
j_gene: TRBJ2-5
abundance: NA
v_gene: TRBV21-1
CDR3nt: TGTGCCAGCAGCAAAGAAGGCCGAATAGATACCCCTACCCAGTACTTC
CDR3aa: CASSKEGRIDTPTQYF

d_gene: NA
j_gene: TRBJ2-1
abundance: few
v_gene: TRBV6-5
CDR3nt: TGTGCCAGCAGTTACTCGCGTTGGGGGAGTTCCTACAATGAGCAGTTCTTC
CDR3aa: CASSYSRWGSSYNEQFF

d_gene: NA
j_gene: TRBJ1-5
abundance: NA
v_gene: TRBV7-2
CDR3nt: TGTGCCAGCAGCGGTTATCAGCCTAATCAGCCCCAGCATTTT
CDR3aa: CASSGYQPNQPQHF

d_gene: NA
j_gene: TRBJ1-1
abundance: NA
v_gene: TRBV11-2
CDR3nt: TGTGCCAGCAGCTTCAAGGGAGACACTGAAGCTTTCTTT
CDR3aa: CASSFKGDTEAFF

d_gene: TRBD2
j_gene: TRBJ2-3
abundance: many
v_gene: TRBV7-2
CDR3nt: TGTGCCAGCAGCTTAGTCGCGGGAAATCTAGCGGGGACAGATACGCAGTATTTT
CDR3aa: CASSLVAGNLAGTDTQYF

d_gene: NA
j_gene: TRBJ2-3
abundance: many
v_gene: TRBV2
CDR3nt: TGTGCCAGCAGGACCCGACAGGACACAGATACGCAGTATTTT
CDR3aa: CASRTRQDTDTQYF

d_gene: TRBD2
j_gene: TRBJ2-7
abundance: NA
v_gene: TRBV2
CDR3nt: TGTGCCAGCAGGCCCGGCAGCGGGGTCTACGAGCAGTACTTC
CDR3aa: CASRPGSGVYEQYF

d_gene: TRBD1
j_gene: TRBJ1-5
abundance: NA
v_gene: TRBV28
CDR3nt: TGTGCCAGCAGTTTCCAGGGACAGGGTCAGCCCCAGCATTTT
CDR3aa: CASSFQGQGQPQHF

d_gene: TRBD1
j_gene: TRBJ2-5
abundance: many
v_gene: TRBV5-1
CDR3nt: TGCGCCAGCAGGACAGGGCGTGAGACCCAGTACTTC
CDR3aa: CASRTGRETQYF

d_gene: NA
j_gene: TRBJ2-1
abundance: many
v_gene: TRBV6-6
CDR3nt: TGTGCCAGCAGTTTGGAGGGCCAGGAGGTTGAGCAGTTCTTC
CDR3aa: CASSLEGQEVEQFF

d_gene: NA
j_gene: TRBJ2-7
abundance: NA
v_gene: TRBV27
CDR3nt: TGTGCCAGCAGTTTGGAGGGGTACGAGCAGTACTTC
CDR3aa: CASSLEGYEQYF

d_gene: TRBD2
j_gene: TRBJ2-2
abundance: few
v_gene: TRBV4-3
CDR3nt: TGCGCCAGCAGCCTCGGAGAGACGGGCGGGAGCTCTATCGGGGAGCTGTTTTTT
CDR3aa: CASSLGETGGSSIGELFF

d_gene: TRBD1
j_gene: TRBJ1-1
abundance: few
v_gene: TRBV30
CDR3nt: TGTGCCTGGAGTCCCCGGACAGGGAACACTGAAGCTTTCTTT
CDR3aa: CAWSPRTGNTEAFF

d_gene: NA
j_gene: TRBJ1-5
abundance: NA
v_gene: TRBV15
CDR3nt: TGTGTCACCAGCAGACTCCCAGTAAATCAGCCCCAGCATTTT
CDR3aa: CVTSRLPVNQPQHF

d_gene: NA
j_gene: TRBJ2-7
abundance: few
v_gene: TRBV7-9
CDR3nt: TGTGCCAGCAGCTTATTCACCAGGGAAAACGAGCAGTACTTC
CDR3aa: CASSLFTRENEQYF

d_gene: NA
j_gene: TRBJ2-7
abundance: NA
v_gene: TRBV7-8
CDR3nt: TGTGCCAGCAGCTTAGAAGCTGGGAGCTCCTACGAGCAGTACTTC
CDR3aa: CASSLEAGSSYEQYF

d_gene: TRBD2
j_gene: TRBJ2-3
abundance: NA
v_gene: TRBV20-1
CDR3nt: TGCAGTGCTAGAGATAGAGCGGGACTCGCAGATACGCAGTATTTT
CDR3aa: CSARDRAGLADTQYF

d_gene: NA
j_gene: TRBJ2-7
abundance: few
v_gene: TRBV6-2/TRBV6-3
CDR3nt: TGTGCCAGCAGTTACTCCAACTACGAGCAGTACTTC
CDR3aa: CASSYSNYEQYF

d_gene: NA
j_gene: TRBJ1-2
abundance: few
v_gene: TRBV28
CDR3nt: TGTGCCAGCAGTTCGCAGTATGGCTACACCTTC
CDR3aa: CASSSQYGYTF

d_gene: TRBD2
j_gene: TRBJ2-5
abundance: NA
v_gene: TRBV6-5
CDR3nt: TGTGCCAGCAGTTCGGGACTAGCGGGAGGGCCGACAGAGACCCAGTACTTC
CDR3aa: CASSSGLAGGPTETQYF

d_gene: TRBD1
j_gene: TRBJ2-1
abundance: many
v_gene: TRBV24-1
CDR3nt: TGTGCCACCAGTGATTTTTGGCAGGGACAGGCGTCCAATGAGCAGTTCTTC
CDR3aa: CATSDFWQGQASNEQFF

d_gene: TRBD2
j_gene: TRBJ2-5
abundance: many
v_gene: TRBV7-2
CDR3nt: TGTGCCAGCAGCTTAGAGGGACTAGCGGACCAAGAGACCCAGTACTTC
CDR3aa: CASSLEGLADQETQYF

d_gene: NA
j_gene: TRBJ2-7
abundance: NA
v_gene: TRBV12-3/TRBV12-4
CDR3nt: TGTGCCAGCAGTTTGTTGCGGGCCAGCTCCTACGAGCAGTACTTC
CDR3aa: CASSLLRASSYEQYF

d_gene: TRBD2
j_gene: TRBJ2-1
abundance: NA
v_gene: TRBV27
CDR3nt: TGTGCCAGCAGTCTAGCGGGAGTGTCGGGTGAGCAGTTCTTC
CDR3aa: CASSLAGVSGEQFF